This T cell receptor beta chain comes out of a study of vaccination and CD4 T cells after COVID-19. An Oncomine TCR Beta short-read assay was used to sequence the DNA from cultured CD4+ T cells. TCRdb called the PCR reads again in MiXCR, with one record for every CDR3 protein. The sample shows about 12,000 distinct CDR3 sequences, around 60% of them seen only once. Indicated treatment: approximately 11-day PBMC culture with coronavirus spike peptide pools or control peptides (ViraFEST assay). On this clonotype itself: Its matching antigen is unknown.

The clonotype originates from a human donor who had recovered from COVID-19. Sequenced material: CD4+ T cells from blood, cultured in vitro.

The CDR3 DNA reads TGTGCCAGCAGCTCGATCGGACAGGGGTCTTCACCCCTCCACTTT. This sequence encodes CASSSIGQGSSPLHF. The gene calls are TRBV28 and TRBJ1-6; TRBD1 matches at 9 bases. Losses at the gene ends were 6 bases for V and 9 bases for J; bases not matched to a gene: 9. The CDR3 runs 15 residues. The V gene's germline CDR1 is MDHEN and CDR2 SYDVKM.